One T cell receptor beta chain is described in this entry. This clone's antigen is unknown. Within one base of it there is no much larger clone, and no base qualities were kept. The data originate from a study of blood T cell repertoires in COVID-19 (dated by TCRdb to about 2020). Background on the whole study: Collaborator samples came from the United States, Italy and Spain and covered acute and convalescent phases of COVID-19. The prospective study material was composed of cDNA or gDNA derived from T cells, B-cell-depleted T cells, or PBMCs. Deeply sampled blood TCRbeta repertoires from subjects exposed to, actively infected with, or recovered from COVID-19 were included in the dataset. The repertoires were released in a freely available public database intended as a resource for research on the immune response to SARS-CoV-2. Samples came from the ongoing ImmuneRACE study (first 160 participants) plus 1,254 subjects from 6 global collaborators. Sample metadata almost always included a de-identified subject ID, COVID-19 status, age in years and sex. Where HLA class I and class II types were available, the types were taken from metadata supplied by the sample provider, not from assay-based typing.

There are 13 amino acids in the CDR3, from cysteine to phenylalanine inclusive. Of the read, only the CDR3 DNA is kept; its 39 bases are in frame from base 1. Reading the germline V gene (reference sequence) gives CDR1 LGHDT and CDR2 YNNKEL. V and J lose 8 bases and 0 bases, and a span of 8 bases separates them. The study at large found these results: Clinical and demographic metadata were provided uncurated, with the amount varying by source and participant.

TCRbeta CDR3 regions were amplified from genomic DNA by means of the immunoSEQ Assay, a bias-controlled multiplex PCR. Turning to the authors' computational methods: Within the assay, amplification of reference gene primers was used to estimate how many nucleated cells each sample contained. To quantify the absolute abundance of each unique TCRbeta CDR3 rearrangement, sequence reads were collapsed and filtered. For each sample, productive Simpson clonality was calculated by taking the square root of Simpson's diversity index across productive rearrangements. Held by TCRdb, this immuneACCESS table contains in-frame sequences only and omits some clones. Under half of the omission traces to an unresolved V gene where checked; the cause of the rest is unknown. V and J calls and clone size are given by that table; D and trimming were obtained from the DNA. The sample has some 240,000 clones on record, about 78% of them singletons. The biggest ten clones account for roughly 7% of the sample.

Whole blood was collected in K2EDTA tubes by collaborating institutions according to the institutions' own protocols. For TCRbeta analysis, collaborators shipped samples in one of three forms: frozen whole blood, isolated PBMCs, or DNA extracted from either of those sample types. Sequencing input: peripheral blood. This sequence uses TRBV3-1 (or the pseudogene TRBV3-2) and TRBJ1-3; too little of a D gene remains to name it. This TCR came from a woman in her seventies with acute or convalescent COVID-19. The CDR3: CASSPYSGNTIYF. Read as DNA, the sequence is TGTGCCAGCTCCCCCTACTCTGGAAACACCATATATTTT.